This T cell receptor (beta chain) stems from a study of OX40 agonist ivuxolimab in advanced cancers. Notes on the study in general: More expanded clones were found, on average, in CD8+ than in CD4+ T cells.

Baseline was the first blood sampling point, followed by cycle 4 day 1 and cycle 7 day 1. Some clones are missing from TCRdb's copy, which holds only in-frame ones; the method was immunoSEQ multiplex PCR. The sample has more than 40,000 clones, under 90% seen once; the top ten hold more than 1.5%. The J segment lost 8 bases and the V segment lost 0 bases, leaving 7 bases of the junction unmatched. CDR3 length: 15 residues. Germline V CDR1 and CDR2: SGHDT, YYEEEE. Points on this clone: Its specificity is unknown.

The source was CD4+ or CD8+ T cells sorted from blood, collected in a trial of the OX40 agonist ivuxolimab. The clonotype comes from an adult with an advanced solid tumor such as melanoma, head and neck, liver or kidney cancer. The chain has TRBV5-6 and TRBJ1-4, with 7 bases that match TRBD1. The CDR3 here is CASSLGQGGKEKLFF. The CDR3 DNA is TGTGCCAGCAGCTTGGGACAGGGAGGCAAAGAAAAACTGTTTTTT.